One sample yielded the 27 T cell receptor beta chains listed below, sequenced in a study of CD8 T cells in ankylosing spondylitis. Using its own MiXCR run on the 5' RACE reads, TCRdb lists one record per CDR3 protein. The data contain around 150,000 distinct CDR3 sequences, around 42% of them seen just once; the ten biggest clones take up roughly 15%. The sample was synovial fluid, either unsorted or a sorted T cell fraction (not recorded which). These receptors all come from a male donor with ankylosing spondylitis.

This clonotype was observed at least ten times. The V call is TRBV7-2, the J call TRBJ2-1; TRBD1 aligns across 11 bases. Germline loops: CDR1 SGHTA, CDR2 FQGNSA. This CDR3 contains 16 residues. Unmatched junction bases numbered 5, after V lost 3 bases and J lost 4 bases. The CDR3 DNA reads TGTGCCAGCAGCTTTTTCGGACAGGGGGCGTACAATGAGCAGTTCTTC. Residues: CASSFFGQGAYNEQFF.

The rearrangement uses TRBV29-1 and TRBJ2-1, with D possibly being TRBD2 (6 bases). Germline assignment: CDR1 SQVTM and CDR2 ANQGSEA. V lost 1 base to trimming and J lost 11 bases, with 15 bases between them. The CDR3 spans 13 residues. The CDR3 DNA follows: TGCAGCGTTGAAGTGGAGGCCGGCGGGAAGCAGTTCTTC. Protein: CSVEVEAGGKQFF.

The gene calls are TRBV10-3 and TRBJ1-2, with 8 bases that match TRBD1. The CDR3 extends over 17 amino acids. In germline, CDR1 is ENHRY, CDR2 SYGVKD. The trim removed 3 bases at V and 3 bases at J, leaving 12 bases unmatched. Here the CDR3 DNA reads TGTGCCATCAGTGACTCCCTCAGGGGGCATAGTTACTATGGCTACACCTTC. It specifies CAISDSLRGHSYYGYTF.

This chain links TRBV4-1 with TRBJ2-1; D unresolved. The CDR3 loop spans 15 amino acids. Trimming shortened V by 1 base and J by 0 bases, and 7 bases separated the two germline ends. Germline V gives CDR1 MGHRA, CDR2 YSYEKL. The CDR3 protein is CASSQAADSYNEQFF. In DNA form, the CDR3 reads TGCGCCAGCAGCCAAGCTGCGGACTCCTACAATGAGCAGTTCTTC.

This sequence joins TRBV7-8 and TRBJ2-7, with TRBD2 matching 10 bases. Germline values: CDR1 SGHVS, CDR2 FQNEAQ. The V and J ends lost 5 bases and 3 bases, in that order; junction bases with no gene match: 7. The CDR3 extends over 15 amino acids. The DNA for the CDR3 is TGTGCCAGCAGCCCTGGACTAGCGGCCATCTACGAGCAGTACTTC. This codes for CASSPGLAAIYEQYF.

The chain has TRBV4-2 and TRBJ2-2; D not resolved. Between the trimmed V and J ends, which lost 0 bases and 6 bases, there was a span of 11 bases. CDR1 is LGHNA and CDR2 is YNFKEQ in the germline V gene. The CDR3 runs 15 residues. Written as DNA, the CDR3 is TGTGCCAGCAGCCAAGAACTTGAGGCTTCCGGGGAGCTGTTTTTT. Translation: CASSQELEASGELFF.

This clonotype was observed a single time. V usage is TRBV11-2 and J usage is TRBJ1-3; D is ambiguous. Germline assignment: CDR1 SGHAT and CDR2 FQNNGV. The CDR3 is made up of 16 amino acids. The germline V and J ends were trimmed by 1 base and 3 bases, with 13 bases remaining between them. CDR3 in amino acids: CASSLARRTFGNTIYF. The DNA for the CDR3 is TGTGCCAGCAGCTTAGCCCGAAGAACCTTTGGAAACACCATATATTTT.

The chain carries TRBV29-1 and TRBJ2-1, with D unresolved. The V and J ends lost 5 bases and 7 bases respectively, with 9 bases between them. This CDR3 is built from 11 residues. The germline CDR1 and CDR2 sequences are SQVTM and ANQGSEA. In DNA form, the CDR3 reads TGCAGCGTTTATAGCTTAAATGAGCAGTTCTTC. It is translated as CSVYSLNEQFF.

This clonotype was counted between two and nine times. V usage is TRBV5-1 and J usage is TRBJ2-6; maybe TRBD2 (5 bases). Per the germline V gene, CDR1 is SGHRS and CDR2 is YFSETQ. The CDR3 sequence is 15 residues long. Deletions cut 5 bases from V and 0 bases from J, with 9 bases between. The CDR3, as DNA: TGCGCCAGCAGGAGGGATAGCTCTGGGGCCAACGTCCTGACTTTC. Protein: CASRRDSSGANVLTF.

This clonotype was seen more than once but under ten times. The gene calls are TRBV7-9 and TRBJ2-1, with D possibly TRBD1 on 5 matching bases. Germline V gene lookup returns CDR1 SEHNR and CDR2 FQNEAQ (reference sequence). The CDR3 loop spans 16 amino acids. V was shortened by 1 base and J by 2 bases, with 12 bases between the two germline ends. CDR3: CASSLGVGEPYNEQFF. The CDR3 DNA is TGTGCCAGCAGCTTAGGCGTAGGGGAACCCTACAATGAGCAGTTCTTC.

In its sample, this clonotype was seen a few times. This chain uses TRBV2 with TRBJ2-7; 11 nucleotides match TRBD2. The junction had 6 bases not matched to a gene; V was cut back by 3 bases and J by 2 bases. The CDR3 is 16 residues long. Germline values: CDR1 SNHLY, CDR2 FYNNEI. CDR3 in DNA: TGTGCCAGCAGTGAGATAGCGGGGGGGCTCGCCTACGAGCAGTACTTC. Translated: CASSEIAGGLAYEQYF.

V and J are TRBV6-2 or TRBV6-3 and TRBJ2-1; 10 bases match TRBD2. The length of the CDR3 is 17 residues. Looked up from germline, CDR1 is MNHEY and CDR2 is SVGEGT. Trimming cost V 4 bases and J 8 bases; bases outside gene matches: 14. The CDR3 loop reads CASSFYSPSGSWYEQFF. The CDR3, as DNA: TGTGCCAGCAGTTTTTATAGCCCTAGCGGGAGTTGGTATGAGCAGTTCTTC.

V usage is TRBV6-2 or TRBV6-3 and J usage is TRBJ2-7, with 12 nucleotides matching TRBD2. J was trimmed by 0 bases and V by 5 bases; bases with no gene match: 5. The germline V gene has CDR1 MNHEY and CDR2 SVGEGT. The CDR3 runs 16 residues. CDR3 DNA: TGTGCCAGCAGTCAGCCGGGACTAGCGGGCTCCTACGAGCAGTACTTC. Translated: CASSQPGLAGSYEQYF.

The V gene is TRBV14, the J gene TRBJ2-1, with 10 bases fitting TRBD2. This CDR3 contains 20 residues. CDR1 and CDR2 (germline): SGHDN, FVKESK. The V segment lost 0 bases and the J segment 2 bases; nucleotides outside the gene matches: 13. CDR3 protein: CASSQDWASGGYGPYNEQFF. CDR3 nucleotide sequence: TGTGCCAGCAGCCAAGATTGGGCTAGCGGGGGATATGGTCCCTACAATGAGCAGTTCTTC.

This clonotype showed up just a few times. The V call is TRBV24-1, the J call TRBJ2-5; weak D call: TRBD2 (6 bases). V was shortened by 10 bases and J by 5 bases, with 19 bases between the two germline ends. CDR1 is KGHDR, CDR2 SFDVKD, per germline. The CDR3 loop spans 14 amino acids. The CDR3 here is CATASEEGRETQYF. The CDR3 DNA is TGTGCCACGGCTAGCGAGGAGGGCCGGGAGACCCAGTACTTC.

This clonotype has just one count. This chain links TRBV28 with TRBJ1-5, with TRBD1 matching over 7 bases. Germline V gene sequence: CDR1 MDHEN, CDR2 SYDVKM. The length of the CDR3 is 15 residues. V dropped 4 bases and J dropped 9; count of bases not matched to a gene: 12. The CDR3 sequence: CASSSPPTGPWPQHF. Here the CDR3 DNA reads TGTGCCAGCAGTTCCCCCCCGACAGGGCCATGGCCCCAGCATTTT.

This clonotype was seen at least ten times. The CDR3 DNA follows: TGTGCCAGCAGCTACCTGTTGGGGTACAATGAGCAGTTCTTC. It yields the protein CASSYLLGYNEQFF. The rearrangement joins TRBV7-2 to TRBJ2-1; D not certain. The CDR3 loop spans 14 amino acids. Germline CDR1 is SGHTA and CDR2 is FQGNSA. Trimming took 4 bases from V and 4 from J, leaving 11 bases between them.

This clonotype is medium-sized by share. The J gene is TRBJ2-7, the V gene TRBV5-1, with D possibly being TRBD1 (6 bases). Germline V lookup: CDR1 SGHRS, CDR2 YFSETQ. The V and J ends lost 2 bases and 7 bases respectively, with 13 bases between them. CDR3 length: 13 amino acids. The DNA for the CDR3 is TGCGCCAGCAGCTTAGGACAGCCGAGTGAGCAGTACTTC. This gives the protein CASSLGQPSEQYF.

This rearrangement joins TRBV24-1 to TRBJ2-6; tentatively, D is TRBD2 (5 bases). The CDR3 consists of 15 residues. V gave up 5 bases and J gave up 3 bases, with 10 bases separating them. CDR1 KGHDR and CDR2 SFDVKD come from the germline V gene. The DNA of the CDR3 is TGTGCCACCAGTGCAGGTGGAGGTGGGGCCAACGTCCTGACTTTC. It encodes CATSAGGGGANVLTF.

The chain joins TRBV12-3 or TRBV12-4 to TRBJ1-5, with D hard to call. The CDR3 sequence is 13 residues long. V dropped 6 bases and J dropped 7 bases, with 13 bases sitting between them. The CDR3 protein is CASSPRKKQPQHF. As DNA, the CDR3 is TGTGCCAGCAGCCCACGAAAGAAACAGCCCCAGCATTTT.

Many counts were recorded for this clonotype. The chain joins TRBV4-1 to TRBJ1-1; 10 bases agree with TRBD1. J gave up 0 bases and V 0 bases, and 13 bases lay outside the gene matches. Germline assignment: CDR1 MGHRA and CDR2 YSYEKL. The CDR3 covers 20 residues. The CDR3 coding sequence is TGCGCCAGCAGCCAAGAGCTGACAGGGGGCTACGGGTACATGAACACTGAAGCTTTCTTT. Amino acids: CASSQELTGGYGYMNTEAFF.

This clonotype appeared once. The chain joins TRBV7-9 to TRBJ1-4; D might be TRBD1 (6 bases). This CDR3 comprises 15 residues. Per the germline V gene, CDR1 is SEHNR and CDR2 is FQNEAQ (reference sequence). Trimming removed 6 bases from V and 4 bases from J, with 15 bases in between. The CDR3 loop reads CASSQGGTVNEKLFF. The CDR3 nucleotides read TGTGCCAGCAGTCAAGGGGGGACTGTTAATGAAAAACTGTTTTTT.

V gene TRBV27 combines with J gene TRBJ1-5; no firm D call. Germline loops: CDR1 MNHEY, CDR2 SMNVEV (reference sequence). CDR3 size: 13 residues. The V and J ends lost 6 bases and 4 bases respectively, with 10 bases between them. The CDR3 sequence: CASSSIPNQPQHF. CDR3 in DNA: TGTGCCAGCAGCTCGATCCCGAATCAGCCCCAGCATTTT.

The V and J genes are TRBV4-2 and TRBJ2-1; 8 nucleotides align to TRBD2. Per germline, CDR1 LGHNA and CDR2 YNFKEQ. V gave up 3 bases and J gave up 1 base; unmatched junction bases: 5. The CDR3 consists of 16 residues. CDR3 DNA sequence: TGTGCCAGCAGCCATAGCGGGATGAGGTCCTACAATGAGCAGTTCTTC. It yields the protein CASSHSGMRSYNEQFF.

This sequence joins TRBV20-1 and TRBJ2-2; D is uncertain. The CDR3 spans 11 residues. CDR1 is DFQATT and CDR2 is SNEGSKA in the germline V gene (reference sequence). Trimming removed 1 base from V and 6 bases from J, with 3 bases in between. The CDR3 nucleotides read TGCAGTGCTAGAGGCTCCGGGGAGCTGTTTTTT. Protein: CSARGSGELFF.

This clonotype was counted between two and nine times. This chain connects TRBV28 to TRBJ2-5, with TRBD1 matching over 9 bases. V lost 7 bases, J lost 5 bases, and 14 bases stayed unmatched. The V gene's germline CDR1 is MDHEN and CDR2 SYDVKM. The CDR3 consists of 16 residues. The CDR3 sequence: CASTSWDRDVGETQYF. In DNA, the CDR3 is TGTGCCAGCACCTCCTGGGACAGGGACGTGGGGGAGACCCAGTACTTC.

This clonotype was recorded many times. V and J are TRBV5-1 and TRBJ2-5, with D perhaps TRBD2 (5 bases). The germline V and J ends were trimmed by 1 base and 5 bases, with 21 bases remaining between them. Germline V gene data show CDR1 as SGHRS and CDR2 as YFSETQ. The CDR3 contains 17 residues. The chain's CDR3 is CASSLRYRTPRGETQYF. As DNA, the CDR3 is TGCGCCAGCAGCTTGAGGTATCGGACTCCCAGAGGGGAGACCCAGTACTTC.